Shown below are 32 T cell receptor beta chains from a single sample sequenced in a study of blood T cell repertoires in COVID-19. Sequencing was performed with immunoSEQ multiplex PCR; in TCRdb, only in-frame clones are kept and a portion is missing. Of 250,000 to 350,000 clones listed, roughly 88% are singletons. The sequencing sample was made of PBMCs or T cells enriched from blood (not recorded which). The origin of the receptors is a woman aged 25 to 45 who had recovered from COVID-19.

The J gene is TRBJ2-1, the V gene TRBV9, with D perhaps TRBD2 (6 bases). The CDR3 sequence is 11 residues long. Deletions cut 4 bases from V and 13 bases from J, with 12 bases between. Germline V gene lookup returns CDR1 SGDLS and CDR2 YYNGEE. CDR3 in amino acids: CASSPGGFQFF. In DNA form, the CDR3 reads TGTGCCAGCAGCCCCGGGGGTTTTCAGTTCTTC.

The V call is TRBV27, the J call TRBJ1-2, with 9 nucleotides matching TRBD1. The length of the CDR3 is 14 residues. Germline trimming cut 5 bases from V and 5 bases from J; bases unmatched to any gene: 6. Germline V gene lookup returns CDR1 MNHEY and CDR2 SMNVEV (reference sequence). The CDR3 is CASSRDRVWYGYTF. DNA of the CDR3: TGTGCCAGCAGTCGGGACAGGGTATGGTATGGCTACACCTTC.

Only a few counts were recorded for this clone. The chain is built from TRBV7-2 and TRBJ2-7, with 8 bases lining up with TRBD1. CDR3 size: 15 residues. CDR1 SGHTA and CDR2 FQGNSA come from the germline V gene. J gave up 6 bases and V 1 base, and 8 bases lay outside the gene matches. The CDR3 nucleotides read TGTGCCAGCAGCTTAGGGTTGGGCCAGGGGGCCGAGCAGTACTTC. This sequence encodes CASSLGLGQGAEQYF.

The chain links TRBV5-8 to TRBJ2-7, with 11 bases fitting TRBD2. The CDR3 runs 15 residues. Germline V gene data show CDR1 as SGHTS and CDR2 as YDEGEE. V shed 1 base and J 2 bases; nucleotides not matched to a gene: 2. The CDR3, as DNA: TGTGCCAGCAGCTTGTTACTAGCGGGGGCCTACGAGCAGTACTTC. This sequence encodes CASSLLLAGAYEQYF.

The chain combines TRBV6-1 with TRBJ1-5, with 7 bases identical to TRBD1. The CDR3 covers 17 residues. Trimming cost V 4 bases and J 1 base; bases outside gene matches: 10. Germline-derived CDR1 and CDR2 are MNHNS and SASEGT. CDR3 residues: CASSGLDRARSNQPQHF. For the CDR3, the DNA is TGTGCCAGCAGTGGTCTCGACAGGGCAAGAAGCAATCAGCCCCAGCATTTT.

This clone was seen just once. This rearrangement joins TRBV4-1 to TRBJ2-7, with TRBD1 matching 9 bases. Per the germline V gene, CDR1 is MGHRA and CDR2 is YSYEKL. This CDR3 is 15 amino acids long. Unmatched junction bases numbered 8, after V lost 3 bases and J lost 5 bases. CDR3 in DNA: TGCGCCAGCAGCCAGAGTACAGGGGGCATCGACGAGCAGTACTTC. This translates into CASSQSTGGIDEQYF.

This clone was picked up one time. The gene calls are TRBV3-1 (or the pseudogene TRBV3-2) and TRBJ1-1; D might be TRBD1 (5 bases). CDR1 and CDR2 from the germline V gene are LGHDT and YNNKEL (reference sequence). Trimming took 1 base from V and 2 from J, leaving 20 bases between them. The CDR3 totals 18 residues. The CDR3: CASSQVTYRDGLNTEAFF. Here the CDR3 DNA reads TGTGCCAGCAGCCAAGTGACGTACCGGGACGGACTAAACACTGAAGCTTTCTTT.

The chain uses TRBV10-3 and TRBJ1-1; 7 nucleotides agree with TRBD1. Germline CDR1 reads ENHRY; CDR2 reads SYGVKD. The CDR3 extends over 14 amino acids. The V and J ends lost 6 bases and 2 bases, in that order; junction bases with no gene match: 6. CDR3 nucleotide sequence: TGTGCCATCAGGTGGACAGGCTCAAACACTGAAGCTTTCTTT. Amino acid sequence: CAIRWTGSNTEAFF.

This clone has just one count. The gene calls are TRBV6-6 and TRBJ1-5; 8 nucleotides match TRBD1. From germline, CDR1 is MNHNY and CDR2 SVGAGI (reference sequence). Germline trimming cut 5 bases from V and 7 bases from J; bases unmatched to any gene: 7. This CDR3 has 14 amino acids. CDR3 residues: CASSPGTGHQPQHF. DNA of the CDR3: TGTGCCAGCAGTCCCGGGACAGGCCACCAGCCCCAGCATTTT.

This clone was counted a few times. This chain joins TRBV28 and TRBJ1-5; 7 nucleotides align to TRBD1. J lost 2 bases, V lost 7 bases, and 8 bases had no gene match. This CDR3 has 15 residues. Germline CDR1 is MDHEN and CDR2 is SYDVKM. Here the CDR3 reads CASKRNRGGNQPQHF. The CDR3 coding sequence is TGTGCCAGCAAGAGGAACAGGGGAGGCAATCAGCCCCAGCATTTT.

This chain joins TRBV19 and TRBJ1-5; a weak D match, TRBD1 (5 bases). The CDR3 runs 13 residues. Germline loops: CDR1 LNHDA, CDR2 SQIVND (reference sequence). The ends were cut back, 7 bases at V and 4 bases at J, with 11 bases in the middle. The CDR3 DNA follows: TGTGCCAGTACCCCGACAGCTAATCAGCCCCAGCATTTT. Translating gives CASTPTANQPQHF.

This clone was picked up one time. V is TRBV5-4 and J is TRBJ2-5; TRBD2 agrees at 8 bases. J gave up 5 bases and V 0 bases, and 9 bases lay outside the gene matches. CDR1 is SGHNT and CDR2 is YYREEE in the germline V gene (reference sequence). The CDR3 consists of 16 residues. The CDR3 sequence is CASSLAGGGRTETQYF. The CDR3 region has the DNA TGTGCCAGCAGCTTGGCCGGGGGGGGCCGAACGGAGACCCAGTACTTC.

The table lists this clone with a count of one. V gene TRBV27 combines with J gene TRBJ1-3; weak D call: TRBD1 (6 bases). CDR3 length: 15 residues. From germline, CDR1 is MNHEY and CDR2 SMNVEV (reference sequence). The germline V and J ends were trimmed by 10 bases and 3 bases, with 19 bases remaining between them. CDR3 amino acids: CATGPSTGGGNTIYF. CDR3 sequence (DNA): TGTGCCACCGGACCCTCGACAGGAGGTGGAAACACCATATATTTT.

The rearrangement joins TRBV19 to TRBJ1-2; D is perhaps TRBD1 (5 bases). The V gene lost 2 bases and the J gene lost 4 bases, with 17 bases spanning the gap. This CDR3 spans 16 amino acids. Germline V gene lookup returns CDR1 LNHDA and CDR2 SQIVND (reference sequence). CDR3 protein: CASSITPADMTYGYTF. As DNA, the CDR3 is TGTGCCAGTAGTATAACCCCTGCGGACATGACCTATGGCTACACCTTC.

The rearrangement uses TRBV5-1 and TRBJ1-3, with a tentative D call TRBD1 (6 bases). The germline CDR1 and CDR2 sequences are SGHRS and YFSETQ. This CDR3 contains 17 residues. Trimming removed 3 bases at V and 0 bases at J, with 16 bases between. The chain's CDR3 is CASSSQPGTSSGNTIYF. Here the CDR3 DNA reads TGCGCCAGCAGCTCCCAACCTGGGACAAGCTCTGGAAACACCATATATTTT.

This clone was recorded once. The chain has TRBV5-1 and TRBJ2-5; the match to TRBD1 covers 9 bases. Trimming took 0 bases from V and 6 from J; bases not matched to a gene: 6. CDR1 is SGHRS, CDR2 YFSETQ, per germline. This CDR3 contains 15 residues. CDR3 bases: TGCGCCAGCAGCTTGGCCGGGACAGGGCAAAAGACCCAGTACTTC. Translating gives CASSLAGTGQKTQYF.

The chain links TRBV10-2 to TRBJ2-3, with TRBD2 matching over 12 bases. CDR3 length equals 19 residues. Germline values: CDR1 WSHSY, CDR2 SAAADI. The V segment lost 0 bases and the J segment 6 bases; nucleotides outside the gene matches: 13. The CDR3 spells CASSESWGTGLAGMDTQYF. In nucleotides, the CDR3 is TGCGCCAGCAGTGAGTCGTGGGGGACTGGACTAGCGGGAATGGATACGCAGTATTTT.

The chain employs TRBV7-2 and TRBJ2-2; the D gene is possibly TRBD2 (6 bases). This CDR3 region has 14 residues. The V end lost 6 bases, the J end lost 3 bases, and 11 bases lay between the germline ends. Germline V gene lookup returns CDR1 SGHTA and CDR2 FQGNSA. This CDR3 reads CASSASGYTGELFF. CDR3 DNA sequence: TGTGCCAGCAGTGCAAGCGGGTACACCGGGGAGCTGTTTTTT.

This clone was counted only a few times. The J gene is TRBJ1-2, the V gene TRBV12-3 or TRBV12-4, with a possible D match to TRBD1 (5 bases). V shed 4 bases and J shed 8 bases, with 11 bases lying between them. The CDR3 is 12 residues long. In DNA form, the CDR3 reads TGTGCCAGCAGTTCGCAGGGATTCGGCTACACCTTC. Its protein is CASSSQGFGYTF.

The V and J genes are TRBV19 and TRBJ2-2, with 10 bases aligning to TRBD2. Germline trimming cut 5 bases from V and 3 bases from J; bases unmatched to any gene: 9. Germline CDR1 reads LNHDA; CDR2 reads SQIVND (reference sequence). This CDR3 has 17 amino acids. The chain's CDR3 is CASSFWPLAGDTGELFF. The CDR3 DNA reads TGTGCCAGTAGTTTTTGGCCTCTAGCGGGGGACACCGGGGAGCTGTTTTTT.

This sequence joins TRBV7-9 and TRBJ2-3; TRBD2 aligns across 9 bases. Germline CDR1 SEHNR, CDR2 FQNEAQ (reference sequence). The junction had 10 bases not matched to a gene; V was cut back by 4 bases and J by 2 bases. CDR3 length: 17 amino acids. This chain's CDR3 is CASSSITSSGVTDTQYF. CDR3 coding DNA: TGTGCCAGCAGCTCTATAACGTCTAGCGGGGTCACAGATACGCAGTATTTT.

V usage is TRBV19 and J usage is TRBJ2-1; no definite D call. Per germline, CDR1 LNHDA and CDR2 SQIVND (reference sequence). This CDR3 has 13 residues. V was clipped by 7 bases and J by 0 bases, with 7 bases between them. The chain's CDR3 is CASNARSYNEQFF. DNA for the CDR3: TGTGCCAGTAACGCGCGCTCCTACAATGAGCAGTTCTTC.

This chain connects TRBV6-5 to TRBJ1-4; 7 positions agree with TRBD1. Germline V gene lookup returns CDR1 MNHEY and CDR2 SVGAGI. The ends lost 4 bases at V and 8 bases at J; junction bases unmatched: 1. The CDR3 is made up of 12 amino acids. The CDR3 sequence: CASSLDREKLFF. CDR3 DNA: TGTGCCAGCAGTTTGGACAGGGAAAAACTGTTTTTT.

This chain joins TRBV7-9 and TRBJ1-5; D is possibly TRBD1 (6 bases). CDR3 length: 15 residues. With 1 base removed from V and 6 bases from J, the gap between germline ends came to 13 bases. Germline CDR1 SEHNR, CDR2 FQNEAQ (reference sequence). The CDR3 here is CASSLGQGLSQPQHF. In nucleotides, the CDR3 is TGTGCCAGCAGCTTAGGGCAGGGGCTGAGTCAGCCCCAGCATTTT.

V and J are TRBV5-1 and TRBJ2-3, with TRBD2 identical over 8 bases. The CDR3 is 16 amino acids. Unmatched junction bases numbered 7, after V lost 2 bases and J lost 2 bases. Germline CDR1 is SGHRS and CDR2 is YFSETQ. The CDR3 reads CASSLQPRGDTDTQYF. The CDR3 nucleotides read TGCGCCAGCAGCTTACAACCGCGGGGGGACACAGATACGCAGTATTTT. Full variable domain (remainder filled in from reference TRBV5-1 and TRBJ2-3): KAGVTQTPRYLIKTRGQQVTLSCSPISGHRSVSWYQQTPGQGLQFLFEYFSETQRNKGNFPGRFSGRQFSNSRSEMNVSTLELGDSALYLCASSLQPRGDTDTQYFGPGTRLTVL.

The chain recombines TRBV2 with TRBJ2-7; D possibly corresponds to TRBD1 (5 bases). Trimming left V 4 bases short and J 2 bases short, with 18 bases between. Germline V gene data show CDR1 as SNHLY and CDR2 as FYNNEI. The CDR3 is 16 amino acids. CDR3 protein: CASSGGAALVTYEQYF. In DNA form, the CDR3 reads TGTGCCAGCAGTGGTGGGGCAGCCTTAGTAACCTACGAGCAGTACTTC.

The chain is built from TRBV28 and TRBJ1-1; D remains unclear. The CDR3 sequence is 16 residues long. Trimming removed 0 bases at V and 4 bases at J, with 15 bases between. The germline CDR1 and CDR2 sequences are MDHEN and SYDVKM. DNA of the CDR3: TGTGCCAGCAGTTTATGGGACTGGCAGCAGATCACTGAAGCTTTCTTT. Translation gives CASSLWDWQQITEAFF.

The chain couples TRBV19 to TRBJ1-2; 8 positions agree with TRBD1. Germline CDR1 LNHDA, CDR2 SQIVND (reference sequence). Unmatched junction bases numbered 5, after V lost 6 bases and J lost 2 bases. There are 14 residues in the CDR3. Written as DNA, the CDR3 is TGTGCCAGTAGCCGGGACAGGCGAAACTATGGCTACACCTTC. Its protein product is CASSRDRRNYGYTF.

The chain is built from TRBV6-4 and TRBJ1-1, with TRBD1 identical over 11 bases. Germline CDR1 reads MRHNA; CDR2 reads SNTAGT. V lost 2 bases to trimming and J lost 5 bases; unmatched junction nucleotides: 4. The CDR3 is made up of 15 amino acids. The CDR3 loop is CASSDLRDRGTEAFF. CDR3 DNA sequence: TGTGCCAGCAGTGACCTCCGGGACAGGGGGACTGAAGCTTTCTTT.

The chain has TRBV7-3 and TRBJ1-1; perhaps TRBD1 as D (6 bases). This CDR3 is built from 12 residues. V lost 5 bases and J lost 7, with 11 bases in between. The germline V gene has CDR1 SGHTA and CDR2 FQGTGA. The CDR3 sequence: CASSHRTDEAFF. The CDR3 coding sequence is TGTGCCAGCAGCCATCGGACAGATGAAGCTTTCTTT. Looking up the rest from reference TRBV7-3 and TRBJ1-1 gives the full variable domain: GAGVSQTPSNKVTEKGKYVELRCDPISGHTALYWYRQSLGQGPEFLIYFQGTGAADDSGLPNDRFFAVRPEGSVSTLKIQRTERGDSAVYLCASSHRTDEAFFGQGTRLTVV.

This clone was observed a single time. The chain carries TRBV10-3 and TRBJ2-7, with TRBD2 matching 7 bases. The CDR3 is 16 residues long. Trimming took 4 bases from V and 3 from J; bases not matched to a gene: 12. Germline V gene sequence: CDR1 ENHRY, CDR2 SYGVKD. In DNA, the CDR3 is TGTGCCATCAGTGGCCGTAGGGAGGGGAAAGGCTACGAGCAGTACTTC. This codes for CAISGRREGKGYEQYF.

This clone has more than one count but fewer than ten. The V and J genes are TRBV28 and TRBJ2-2; the D gene is possibly TRBD2 (5 bases). CDR1 and CDR2 (germline): MDHEN, SYDVKM. This CDR3 region has 15 residues. V gave up 1 base and J gave up 5 bases, with 11 bases separating them. CDR3 nucleotides: TGTGCCAGCAGTTTATCGGCGAGGGAAACCGGGGAGCTGTTTTTT. Translated, it gives CASSLSARETGELFF.